This is a list of T cell receptor beta chains from one sample in a study of blood T cell repertoires in COVID-19. The method was immunoSEQ multiplex PCR; TCRdb's version includes in-frame clones alone and lacks a portion of them. The table lists tens of thousands of clones, approximately 83% of them singletons, with roughly a tenth in the top ten. The sample comprised peripheral blood. The receptors stem from a man aged 45-65 years with COVID-19, enrolled during active disease. The CDR3 runs from the conserved cysteine through the conserved F or W. D genes are given only for firm matches. The listing skips clone size in some rows; elsewhere it reads once, few, many or a size class.

CDR3 | DNA | V | size | J | D
CASSFKRGPYDEQFF | TGTGCCAGCAGCTTTAAGCGGGGCCCGTACGATGAGCAGTTCTTC | TRBV11-2 | . | TRBJ2-1 | TRBD2
CASSQSTSGRGETQYF | TGTGCCAGCAGCCAGTCGACTAGCGGGAGAGGTGAGACCCAGTACTTC | TRBV3-1/TRBV3-2 | . | TRBJ2-5 | TRBD2
CASSQGGPTDTQYF | TGTGCCAGCAGCCAGGGGGGTCCGACAGATACGCAGTATTTT | TRBV3-1/TRBV3-2 | . | TRBJ2-3 | .
CAWKGTGLAYEQYF | TGTGCCTGGAAGGGGACAGGGTTGGCCTACGAGCAGTACTTC | TRBV30 | few | TRBJ2-7 | TRBD1
CAWSVSRNQPQHF | TGTGCCTGGAGTGTATCCAGGAATCAGCCCCAGCATTTT | TRBV30 | . | TRBJ1-5 | .
CSARKVQDYTF | TGCAGTGCTAGAAAGGTCCAGGACTACACCTTC | TRBV20-1 | . | TRBJ1-2 | .
CASSYGTPLHF | TGTGCCAGCAGTTACGGGACACCCCTCCACTTT | TRBV12-3/TRBV12-4 | . | TRBJ1-6 | .
CASSEFAEETQYF | TGTGCCAGCAGTGAGTTTGCGGAAGAGACCCAGTACTTC | TRBV2 | . | TRBJ2-5 | .
CASSADFRTGEATDTQYF | TGTGCCAGCAGTGCCGATTTCCGGACAGGGGAGGCAACAGATACGCAGTATTTT | TRBV27 | . | TRBJ2-3 | TRBD1
CASSPQGLYGYTF | TGTGCCAGCAGCCCCCAGGGGCTCTATGGCTACACCTTC | TRBV3-1/TRBV3-2 | . | TRBJ1-2 | .
CASSVGGLDLGEQYF | TGTGCCAGCAGCGTAGGGGGACTAGACCTTGGAGAGCAGTACTTC | TRBV9 | . | TRBJ2-7 | TRBD2
CSVADTDGYTF | TGCAGCGTTGCGGACACCGATGGCTACACCTTC | TRBV29-1 | . | TRBJ1-2 | .
CALGGGNTIYF | TGTGCCCTGGGCGGGGGAAACACCATATATTTT | TRBV10-3 | . | TRBJ1-3 | .
CASSSATGQTYEQYF | TGTGCCAGCAGCTCGGCCACTGGACAGACCTACGAGCAGTACTTC | TRBV27 | . | TRBJ2-7 | .
CASSYYTGVVDGYTF | TGTGCCAGCAGTTACTATACAGGGGTGGTTGATGGCTACACCTTC | TRBV6-5 | . | TRBJ1-2 | TRBD1
CATRQGSGYEQYF | TGTGCCACCCGACAGGGATCCGGCTACGAGCAGTACTTC | TRBV6-6 | . | TRBJ2-7 | TRBD1
CAIAQGTSSGANVLTF | TGTGCCATCGCACAAGGGACTTCCTCTGGGGCCAACGTCCTGACTTTC | TRBV10-3 | . | TRBJ2-6 | .
CASLLSGGESPLHF | TGTGCCAGCTTGTTGTCAGGGGGCGAATCACCCCTCCACTTT | TRBV28 | . | TRBJ1-6 | TRBD1
CASSLEGTTLSYGYTF | TGTGCCAGCAGTCTCGAGGGGACTACACTGAGCTATGGCTACACCTTC | TRBV6-6 | . | TRBJ1-2 | .
CASSRGGEAFF | TGTGCCAGCAGCCGAGGGGGAGAAGCTTTCTTT | TRBV6-2/TRBV6-3 | . | TRBJ1-1 | .
CASSPLVNRGTEQYF | TGTGCCAGCTCACCACTAGTAAACAGGGGGACCGAGCAGTACTTC | TRBV18 | . | TRBJ2-7 | TRBD1
CASNRGQATYEQYF | TGTGCCAGCAATAGGGGACAGGCCACCTACGAGCAGTACTTC | TRBV11-2 | . | TRBJ2-7 | TRBD1
CASSLNRRVEKLFF | TGTGCCAGTAGTCTCAACCGCAGGGTTGAAAAACTGTTTTTT | TRBV19 | . | TRBJ1-4 | .
CASSLDRLAGGRELFF | TGTGCCAGCAGCTTAGATCGTCTAGCGGGAGGAAGGGAGCTGTTTTTT | TRBV11-2 | . | TRBJ2-2 | TRBD2
CASSLQGGGTDTQYF | TGTGCCAGCAGCCTTCAAGGGGGGGGCACAGATACGCAGTATTTT | TRBV7-9 | . | TRBJ2-3 | .
CSASTAANTGELFF | TGCAGTGCTAGTACCGCGGCGAACACCGGGGAGCTGTTTTTT | TRBV20-1 | . | TRBJ2-2 | .
CASSVHQAGDTGELFF | TGTGCCAGCAGTGTCCATCAAGCAGGGGACACCGGGGAGCTGTTTTTT | TRBV6-1 | . | TRBJ2-2 | .
CASSSREGSGIYNEQFF | TGTGCCAGCTCCTCGAGGGAAGGTAGCGGGATTTACAATGAGCAGTTCTTC | TRBV18 | . | TRBJ2-1 | TRBD2
CATREAGTASYEQYF | TGTGCCACCAGAGAGGCGGGGACAGCTTCCTACGAGCAGTACTTC | TRBV19 | . | TRBJ2-7 | .
CASSTIRQGVTEAFF | TGTGCCAGCAGTACTATTCGACAGGGGGTCACTGAAGCTTTCTTT | TRBV28 | . | TRBJ1-1 | TRBD1
CASTTAGPRERQPQHF | TGTGCCAGCACCACAGCCGGGCCGAGGGAAAGGCAGCCCCAGCATTTT | TRBV6-6 | . | TRBJ1-5 | .
CASSFRGGYTF | TGTGCCAGCAGTTTTAGGGGTGGCTACACCTTC | TRBV12-3/TRBV12-4 | . | TRBJ1-2 | .
CASSFIRDRGFEAFF | TGTGCCAGCAGTTTTATCCGGGACAGGGGTTTTGAAGCTTTCTTT | TRBV6-5 | . | TRBJ1-1 | TRBD1
CASSVAVNEKLFF | TGTGCCAGCAGCGTAGCTGTTAATGAAAAACTGTTTTTT | TRBV9 | . | TRBJ1-4 | .
CASSLVVGLAGQNEQFF | TGTGCCAGCAGCTTAGTGGTTGGGCTAGCGGGTCAGAATGAGCAGTTCTTC | TRBV11-2 | . | TRBJ2-1 | TRBD2
CASSLVASGTGGGQPQHF | TGTGCCAGCAGCTTAGTAGCATCTGGGACAGGGGGAGGTCAGCCCCAGCATTTT | TRBV7-2 | . | TRBJ1-5 | TRBD1
CASSPTSNYGYTF | TGTGCCAGCTCACCAACGAGTAACTATGGCTACACCTTC | TRBV18 | . | TRBJ1-2 | .
CAIRESGGSYNEQFF | TGTGCCATCAGAGAGTCGGGAGGATCCTACAATGAGCAGTTCTTC | TRBV10-3 | . | TRBJ2-1 | TRBD2
CASSPRTSGRFGELFF | TGTGCCAGCAGCCCTCGGACTAGCGGTCGTTTTGGGGAGCTGTTTTTT | TRBV11-3 | few | TRBJ2-2 | TRBD2
CASTSQGASQPQHF | TGTGCCAGTACCTCACAGGGGGCGAGTCAGCCCCAGCATTTT | TRBV19 | . | TRBJ1-5 | TRBD1